This T cell receptor (beta chain) comes out of a study of patients and donors after allogeneic stem cell transplantation. TCRdb reanalysed the RT-PCR reads using MiXCR and keeps one entry per CDR3 protein. The data show roughly 230,000 distinct CDR3 sequences, 13% to 15% seen once. This CDR3 region has 9 residues. The germline CDR1 and CDR2 sequences are KGHDR and SFDVKD. V dropped 9 bases and J dropped 8 bases, with 6 bases sitting between them. Sequenced input: blood, either unsorted or a sorted T cell fraction (not recorded which). This TCR derives from a human donor who was either an allogeneic HSCT recipient or a stem cell or donor lymphocyte infusion donor (not recorded which). It is not recorded whose cells these are; they may come from a transplant donor. J is TRBJ1-1 and V is TRBV24-1; D unclear. CDR3 sequence reads: CATASEAFF. Written as DNA, the CDR3 is TGTGCCACCGCCTCCGAAGCTTTCTTT.